The present T cell receptor beta chain was sequenced within a study of OX40 agonist ivuxolimab in advanced cancers. This table comes from immunoSEQ multiplex PCR, and its TCRdb copy is limited to in-frame clones, with some not included. Of around 95,000 clones listed, around 94% are singletons. The CDR3 has 13 residues. Germline V CDR1 and CDR2: SGDLS, YYNGEE. The ends were cut back, 0 bases at V and 6 bases at J, with 9 bases in the middle. V is TRBV9 and J is TRBJ1-1; D gene ambiguous. This specimen consisted of CD4+ or CD8+ T cells sorted from blood, obtained in a trial of the OX40 agonist ivuxolimab. This receptor was obtained from an adult with an advanced solid tumor such as melanoma, head and neck, liver or kidney cancer. The CDR3 region is CASSVDGWAEAFF. CDR3 in DNA: TGTGCCAGCAGCGTAGACGGTTGGGCTGAAGCTTTCTTT.